This entry features one TCR beta chain sequence. Its antigen target is currently unknown. Base qualities are not provided; no much larger clone lies one nucleotide away. One collaborating source in Seattle enrolled patients while the patients were actively infected and followed the patients over time throughout the course of disease. Collaborating institutions collected whole blood in K2EDTA tubes following their own protocols. Collaborator samples were shipped for TCRbeta analysis as frozen whole blood, isolated PBMCs, or DNA extracted from either sample type. TCRbeta CDR3 regions were amplified from genomic DNA using the immunoSEQ Assay, a bias-controlled multiplex PCR. Under the source paper's analysis protocol: Nucleated cell counts per sample were estimated from amplification of reference gene primers within the assay. To quantify the absolute abundance of each unique TCRbeta CDR3 rearrangement, sequence reads were collapsed and filtered. For each sample, productive Simpson clonality was calculated as the square root of Simpson's diversity index across productive rearrangements. TCRdb carries this immuneACCESS record with in-frame sequences only. Its versions omit some clonotypes, under half of them owing to an unresolved V gene in the studies checked, with the rest unexplained. V, J and clone size reflect that table, while D and trimming were determined from the DNA. The sample table records 250,000 to 350,000 clones; more than 70% of these occur just once. The ten most abundant clones make up about 11% of the sample.

The source of the sample is a study of blood T cell repertoires in COVID-19 (dated by TCRdb to 2018 to 2021). About the investigation overall: Collaborator samples came from the United States, Italy and Spain and covered acute and convalescent phases of COVID-19. The prospective study material was composed of cDNA or gDNA derived from T cells, B-cell-depleted T cells, or PBMCs. Deeply sampled blood TCRbeta repertoires from subjects exposed to, actively infected with, or recovered from COVID-19 were included in the dataset. The repertoires were made available in a free public database intended to serve as a resource for research on the immune response to SARS-CoV-2. The samples were drawn from the first 160 participants of the ongoing ImmuneRACE study and from 1,200 or so subjects provided by 6 global collaborators. Sample metadata almost always included a de-identified subject ID, COVID-19 status, age in years and sex. Where HLA class I and class II types were available, the types were taken from metadata supplied by the sample provider, not from assay-based typing.

V sheds 0 bases and J sheds 0 bases, leaving 6 bases between their ends. The germline V gene (reference sequence) yields LNHNV for CDR1 and YYDKDF for CDR2. Inclusive of the bounding cysteine and phenylalanine, the CDR3 is 15 residues long. The entry retains the CDR3 DNA only, 45 bases that are in frame from base 1. Beyond this particular receptor, the publication reports: The quantity of clinical and demographic metadata differed by source and by participant and was supplied without curation.

Source material: peripheral blood. The sequence joins TRBV15 to TRBJ1-3; there is no confident call for the D gene. This receptor was identified in a woman in her 30s with COVID-19, enrolled during active disease. DNA sequence: TGTGCCACCAGCAGAGATGGTAGCTCTGGAAACACCATATATTTT. This is translated as CATSRDGSSGNTIYF.